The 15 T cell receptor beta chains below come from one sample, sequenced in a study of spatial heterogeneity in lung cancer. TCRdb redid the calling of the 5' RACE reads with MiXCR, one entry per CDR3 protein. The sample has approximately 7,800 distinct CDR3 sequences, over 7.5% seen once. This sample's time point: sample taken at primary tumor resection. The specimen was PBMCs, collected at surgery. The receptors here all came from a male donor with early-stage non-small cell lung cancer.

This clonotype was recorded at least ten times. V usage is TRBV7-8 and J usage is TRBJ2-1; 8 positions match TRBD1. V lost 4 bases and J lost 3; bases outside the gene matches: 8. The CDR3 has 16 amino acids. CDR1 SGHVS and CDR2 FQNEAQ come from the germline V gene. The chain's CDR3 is CASSWSGTGVYNEQFF. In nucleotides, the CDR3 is TGTGCCAGCAGCTGGTCCGGGACAGGCGTCTACAATGAGCAGTTCTTC.

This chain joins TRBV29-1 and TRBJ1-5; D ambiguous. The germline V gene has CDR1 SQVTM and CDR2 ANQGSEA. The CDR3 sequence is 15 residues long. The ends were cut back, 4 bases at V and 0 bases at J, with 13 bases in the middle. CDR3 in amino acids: CSVALSTNSNQPQHF. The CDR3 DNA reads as TGCAGCGTTGCCCTTTCGACAAATAGCAATCAGCCCCAGCATTTT. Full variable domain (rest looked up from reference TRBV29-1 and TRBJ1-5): SAVISQKPSRDICQRGTSLTIQCQVDSQVTMMFWYRQQPGQSLTLIATANQGSEATYESGFVIDKFPISRPNLTFSTLTVSNMSPEDSSIYLCSVALSTNSNQPQHFGDGTRLSIL.

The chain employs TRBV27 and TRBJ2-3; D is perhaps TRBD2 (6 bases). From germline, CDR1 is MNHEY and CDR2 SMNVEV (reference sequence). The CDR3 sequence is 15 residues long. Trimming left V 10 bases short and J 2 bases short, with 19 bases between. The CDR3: CATMGVRGATDTQYF. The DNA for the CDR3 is TGTGCCACCATGGGTGTTCGCGGGGCCACAGATACGCAGTATTTT.

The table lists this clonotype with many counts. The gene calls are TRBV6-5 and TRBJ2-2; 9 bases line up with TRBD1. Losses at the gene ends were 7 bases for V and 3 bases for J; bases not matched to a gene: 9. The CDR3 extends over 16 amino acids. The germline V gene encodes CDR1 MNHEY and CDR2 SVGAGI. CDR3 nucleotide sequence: TGTGCCAGCAACCCGGGACAGGGTACCGACACCGGGGAGCTGTTTTTT. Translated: CASNPGQGTDTGELFF.

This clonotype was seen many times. The CDR3 is CASSQDARANEQYF. CDR3 nucleotides: TGCGCCAGCAGCCAAGATGCCAGGGCGAACGAGCAGTACTTC. The chain recombines TRBV4-3 with TRBJ2-7, with D possibly TRBD1 on 5 matching bases. The CDR3 has 14 amino acids. The V and J ends lost 0 bases and 5 bases respectively, with 11 bases between them. Germline values: CDR1 LGHNA, CDR2 YSLEER.

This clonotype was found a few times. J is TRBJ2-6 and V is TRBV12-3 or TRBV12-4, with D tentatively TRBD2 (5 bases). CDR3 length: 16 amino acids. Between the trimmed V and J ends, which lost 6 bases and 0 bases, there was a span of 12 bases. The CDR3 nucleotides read TGTGCCAGCAGCCAGGAGGTAGGCTCTGGGGCCAACGTCCTGACTTTC. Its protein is CASSQEVGSGANVLTF.

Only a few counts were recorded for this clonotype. The chain's CDR3 is CASSLDHGFYEQYF. Here the CDR3 DNA reads TGTGCCAGCAGCTTAGATCACGGGTTCTACGAGCAGTACTTC. This sequence joins TRBV7-2 and TRBJ2-7; D not certain. V shed 1 base and J shed 3 bases, with 10 bases lying between them. CDR1 and CDR2 from the germline V gene are SGHTA and FQGNSA. The CDR3 has 14 amino acids.

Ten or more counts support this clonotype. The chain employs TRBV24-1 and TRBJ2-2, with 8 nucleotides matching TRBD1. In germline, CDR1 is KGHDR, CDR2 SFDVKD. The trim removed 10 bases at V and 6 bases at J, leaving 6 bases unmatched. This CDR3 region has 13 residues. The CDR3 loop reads CATGTGMSGELFF. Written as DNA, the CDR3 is TGTGCCACTGGGACAGGAATGTCCGGGGAGCTGTTTTTT.

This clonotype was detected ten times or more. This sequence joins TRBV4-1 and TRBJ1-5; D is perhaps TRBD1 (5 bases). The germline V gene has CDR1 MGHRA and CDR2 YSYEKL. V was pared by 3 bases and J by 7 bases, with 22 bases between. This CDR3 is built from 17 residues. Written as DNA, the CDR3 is TGCGCCAGCAGCCAGGGGCCCTGGACTGAGGGCCGGCAGCCCCAGCATTTT. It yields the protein CASSQGPWTEGRQPQHF.

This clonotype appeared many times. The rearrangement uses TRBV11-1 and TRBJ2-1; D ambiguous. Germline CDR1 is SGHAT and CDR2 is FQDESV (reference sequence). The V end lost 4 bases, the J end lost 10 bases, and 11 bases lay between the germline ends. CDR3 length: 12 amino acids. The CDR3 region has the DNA TGTGCCAGCAGCTACGAAAAGCCGGAGCAGTTCTTC. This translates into CASSYEKPEQFF.

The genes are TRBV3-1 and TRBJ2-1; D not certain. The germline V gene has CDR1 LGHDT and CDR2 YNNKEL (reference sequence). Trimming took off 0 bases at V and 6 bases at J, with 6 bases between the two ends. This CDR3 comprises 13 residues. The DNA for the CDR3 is TGTGCCAGCAGCCAAGAGACTTTCAATGAGCAGTTCTTC. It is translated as CASSQETFNEQFF.

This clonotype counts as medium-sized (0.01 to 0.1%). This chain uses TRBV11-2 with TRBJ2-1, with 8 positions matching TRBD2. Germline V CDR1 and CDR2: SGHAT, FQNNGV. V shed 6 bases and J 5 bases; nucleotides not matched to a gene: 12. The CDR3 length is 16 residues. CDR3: CASRPDPGLGNNEQFF. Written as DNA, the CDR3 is TGTGCCAGCAGACCCGATCCGGGACTAGGGAACAATGAGCAGTTCTTC.

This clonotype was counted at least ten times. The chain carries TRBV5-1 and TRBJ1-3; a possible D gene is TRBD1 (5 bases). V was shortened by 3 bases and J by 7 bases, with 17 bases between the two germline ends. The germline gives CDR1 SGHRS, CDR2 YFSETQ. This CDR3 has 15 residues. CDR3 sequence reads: CASSSSTTPGNTIYF. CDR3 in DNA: TGCGCCAGCAGCTCTTCGACAACACCAGGGAACACCATATATTTT.

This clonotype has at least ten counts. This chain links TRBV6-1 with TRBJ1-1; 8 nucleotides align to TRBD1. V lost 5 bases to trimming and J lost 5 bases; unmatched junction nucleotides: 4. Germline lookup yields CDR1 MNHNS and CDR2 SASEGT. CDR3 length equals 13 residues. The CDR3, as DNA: TGTGCCAGCAGTAGGACAGGGTTTACTGAAGCTTTCTTT. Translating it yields CASSRTGFTEAFF.

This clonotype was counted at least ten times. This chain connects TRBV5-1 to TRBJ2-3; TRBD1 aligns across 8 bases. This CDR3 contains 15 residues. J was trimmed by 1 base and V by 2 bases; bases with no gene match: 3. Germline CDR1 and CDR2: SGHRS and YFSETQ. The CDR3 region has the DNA TGCGCCAGCAGCTTAGGACAGGGTGGCACAGATACGCAGTATTTT. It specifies CASSLGQGGTDTQYF.